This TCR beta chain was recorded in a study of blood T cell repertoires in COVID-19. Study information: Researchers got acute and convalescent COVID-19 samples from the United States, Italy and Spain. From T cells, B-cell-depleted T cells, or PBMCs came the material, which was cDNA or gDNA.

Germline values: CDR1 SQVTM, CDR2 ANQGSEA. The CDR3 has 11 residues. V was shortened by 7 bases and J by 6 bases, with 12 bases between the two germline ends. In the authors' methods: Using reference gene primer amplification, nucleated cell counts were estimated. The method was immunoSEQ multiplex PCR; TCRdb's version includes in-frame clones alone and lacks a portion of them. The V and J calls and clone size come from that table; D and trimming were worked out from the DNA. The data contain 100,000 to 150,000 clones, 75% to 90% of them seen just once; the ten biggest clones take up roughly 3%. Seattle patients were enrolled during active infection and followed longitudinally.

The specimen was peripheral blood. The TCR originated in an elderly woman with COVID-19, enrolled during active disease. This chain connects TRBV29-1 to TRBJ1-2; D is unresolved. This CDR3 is CSAGERDGYTF. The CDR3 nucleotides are TGCAGCGCTGGGGAGAGAGATGGCTACACCTTC.